These 20 T cell receptor beta chains originate from one sample sequenced in a study of blood T cell repertoires in COVID-19. Some clones are missing from TCRdb's copy, which holds only in-frame ones; the method was immunoSEQ multiplex PCR. The sample carries approximately 100,000 clones, around 82% recorded once. Sequenced input: peripheral blood. These receptors were taken from a human donor in a cohort sampled during active COVID-19.

The V gene is TRBV5-1, the J gene TRBJ1-6; the D gene is possibly TRBD1 (6 bases). V was shortened by 0 bases and J by 7 bases, with 14 bases between the two germline ends. There are 16 residues in the CDR3. CDR1 and CDR2 from the germline V gene are SGHRS and YFSETQ. The DNA of the CDR3 is TGCGCCAGCAGCTTGGGGGCAGGGGCCGCGAATTCACCCCTCCACTTT. Amino acid sequence: CASSLGAGAANSPLHF.

The rearrangement links TRBV5-6 to TRBJ2-7, with a possible D match to TRBD1 (5 bases). The CDR3 runs to 13 residues. Trimming stripped 6 bases from V and 3 bases from J, with 13 bases between. Germline loops: CDR1 SGHDT, CDR2 YYEEEE. The CDR3 loop reads CASTQGNDYEQYF. The CDR3 DNA follows: TGTGCCAGCACCCAGGGTAATGACTACGAGCAGTACTTC.

The genes are TRBV4-2 and TRBJ1-2, with D hard to call. The germline V and J ends were trimmed by 0 bases and 1 base, with 9 bases remaining between them. CDR1 and CDR2 from the germline V gene are LGHNA and YNFKEQ. The CDR3 extends over 15 amino acids. The DNA for the CDR3 is TGTGCCAGCAGCCAAGATAGAACGAATAACTATGGCTACACCTTC. It codes for CASSQDRTNNYGYTF.

V is TRBV6-5 and J is TRBJ2-5; 7 positions agree with TRBD1. Unmatched junction bases numbered 11, after V lost 5 bases and J lost 5 bases. The CDR3 contains 15 residues. CDR1 is MNHEY and CDR2 is SVGAGI in the germline V gene. This CDR3 is CASSTRQGAVETQYF. The CDR3 region has the DNA TGTGCCAGCAGTACCCGACAGGGAGCTGTGGAGACCCAGTACTTC.

The rearrangement links TRBV6-6 to TRBJ2-1, with TRBD1 matching 10 bases. Trimming cost V 8 bases and J 7 bases; bases outside gene matches: 14. Germline assignment: CDR1 MNHNY and CDR2 SVGAGI (reference sequence). The CDR3 has 16 residues. CDR3 nucleotides: TGTGCCAGCTACACACATGAACCGGGACAGGGGAATGAGCAGTTCTTC. Residues: CASYTHEPGQGNEQFF.

V gene TRBV7-8 combines with J gene TRBJ1-2; no clear D. Germline assignment: CDR1 SGHVS and CDR2 FQNEAQ. The CDR3 covers 13 residues. V was pared by 3 bases and J by 3 bases, with 8 bases between. CDR3 bases: TGTGCCAGCAGCTTCTTAACAGACTATGGCTACACCTTC. It is translated as CASSFLTDYGYTF.

The chain's CDR3 is CASSYPGLLGYTF. CDR3 nucleotide sequence: TGTGCCAGCAGCTATCCAGGACTATTGGGCTACACCTTC. The V call is TRBV5-5, the J call TRBJ1-2; D gene uncertain. Trimming shortened V by 3 bases and J by 8 bases, and 14 bases separated the two germline ends. CDR3 length: 13 residues. Germline V gives CDR1 SGHKS, CDR2 YYEKEE (reference sequence).

The chain combines TRBV3-1 (or the pseudogene TRBV3-2) with TRBJ2-7, with 15 bases matching TRBD2. V gave up 2 bases and J gave up 7 bases; unmatched junction bases: 3. Germline V gives CDR1 LGHDT, CDR2 YNNKEL (reference sequence). CDR3 size: 15 residues. The CDR3 nucleotides are TGTGCCAGCAGCCAAACGGGACTAGCGGGAGGTGAGCAGTACTTC. It yields the protein CASSQTGLAGGEQYF.

The V gene is TRBV6-2 or TRBV6-3, the J gene TRBJ2-1; the D gene is possibly TRBD2 (7 bases). Trimming cost V 2 bases and J 8 bases, with 22 bases left between them. Germline V lookup: CDR1 MNHEY, CDR2 SVGEGT. The CDR3 totals 17 residues. CDR3 sequence (DNA): TGTGCCAGCAGTTACGAAGGGAACGTGGGGGGGCCATATGAGCAGTTCTTC. Translation gives CASSYEGNVGGPYEQFF.

The CDR3 spells CAWSVTGETSPLHF. CDR3 nucleotides: TGTGCCTGGAGTGTAACGGGGGAGACCTCACCCCTCCACTTT. This chain connects TRBV30 to TRBJ1-6, with D tentatively TRBD1 (5 bases). Germline CDR1 and CDR2: GTSNPN and SVGIG (reference sequence). This CDR3 has 14 amino acids. Trimming removed 0 bases from V and 10 bases from J, with 13 bases in between.

Here the CDR3 reads CASKGAAFSYNEQFF. DNA for the CDR3: TGTGCCAGCAAGGGGGCGGCGTTCTCCTACAATGAGCAGTTCTTC. The chain carries TRBV2 and TRBJ2-1, with 7 bases that match TRBD1. This CDR3 spans 15 amino acids. V shed 7 bases and J 0 bases; nucleotides not matched to a gene: 6. Germline CDR1 is SNHLY and CDR2 is FYNNEI.

The chain is built from TRBV7-9 and TRBJ2-7; D unresolved. The germline V gene has CDR1 SEHNR and CDR2 FQNEAQ (reference sequence). Trimming removed 1 base from V and 5 bases from J, with 9 bases in between. CDR3 length equals 13 residues. The CDR3 DNA reads TGTGCCAGCAGCTTAGGAGGTTTAAACGAGCAGTACTTC. Its protein is CASSLGGLNEQYF. Full variable domain (missing parts from reference TRBV7-9 and TRBJ2-7): DTGVSQNPRHKITKRGQNVTFRCDPISEHNRLYWYRQTLGQGPEFLTYFQNEAQLEKSRLLSDRFSAERPKGSFSTLEIQRTEQGDSAMYLCASSLGGLNEQYFGPGTRLTVT.

J is TRBJ1-2 and V is TRBV2; D uncertain. CDR3 length equals 14 residues. Trimming removed 4 bases from V and 2 bases from J, with 11 bases in between. CDR1 is SNHLY and CDR2 is FYNNEI in the germline V gene. Written as DNA, the CDR3 is TGTGCCAGCAGTGCCCGGACGGGGAACTATGGCTACACCTTC. Its translation: CASSARTGNYGYTF.

CDR3 amino acids: CASSLRSNTEAFF. The CDR3 DNA reads TGTGCCAGCAGTTTAAGGAGTAACACTGAAGCTTTCTTT. The chain has TRBV12-3 or TRBV12-4 and TRBJ1-1; D not resolved. The V gene lost 2 bases and the J gene lost 2 bases, with 6 bases spanning the gap. The CDR3 spans 13 residues.

There are a few counts of this clone. The rearrangement uses TRBV4-1 and TRBJ1-4, with D possibly being TRBD1 (6 bases). V was pared by 4 bases and J by 5 bases, with 14 bases between. The CDR3 runs to 15 residues. Looked up from germline, CDR1 is MGHRA and CDR2 is YSYEKL. The CDR3 region has the DNA TGCGCCAGCAGCCCGGTGGGGGCTGGAAATGAAAAACTGTTTTTT. The encoded protein is CASSPVGAGNEKLFF.

The rearrangement uses TRBV11-2 and TRBJ1-2; 8 bases line up with TRBD1. Germline lookup yields CDR1 SGHAT and CDR2 FQNNGV. Trimming cost V 6 bases and J 8 bases; bases outside gene matches: 8. CDR3 size: 13 residues. This chain's CDR3 is CASSSTGGRGYTF. CDR3 in DNA: TGTGCCAGCAGTTCAACAGGGGGTAGAGGCTACACCTTC.

This sequence joins TRBV7-3 and TRBJ2-2; D is undetermined. Looked up from germline, CDR1 is SGHTA and CDR2 is FQGTGA. The CDR3 loop spans 16 amino acids. Trimming left V 1 base short and J 5 bases short, with 14 bases between. For the CDR3, the DNA is TGTGCCAGCAGCTTAAACGATGCCGTAGCTACCGGGGAGCTGTTTTTT. Translation gives CASSLNDAVATGELFF.

This clone was counted once. The chain is built from TRBV19 and TRBJ2-3; 8 positions match TRBD2. CDR1 LNHDA and CDR2 SQIVND come from the germline V gene (reference sequence). The CDR3 has 19 amino acids. V lost 9 bases, J lost 7 bases, and 27 bases stayed unmatched. The CDR3 sequence is CARQTLPAAGALGANTQYF. CDR3 nucleotides: TGTGCCAGGCAGACTCTCCCTGCAGCGGGAGCATTGGGAGCGAATACGCAGTATTTT.

V usage is TRBV7-8 and J usage is TRBJ2-1; a possible D gene is TRBD2 (5 bases). V lost 5 bases to trimming and J lost 9 bases, with 11 bases between them. The CDR3 has 12 residues. Per the germline V gene, CDR1 is SGHVS and CDR2 is FQNEAQ. DNA for the CDR3: TGTGCCAGCAGCCGCCTCGAGGGTGAGCAGTTCTTC. This sequence encodes CASSRLEGEQFF. Full variable domain (rest looked up from reference TRBV7-8 and TRBJ2-1): GAGVSQSPRYKVAKRGQDVALRCDPISGHVSLFWYQQALGQGPEFLTYFQNEAQLDKSGLPSDRFFAERPEGSVSTLKIQRTQQEDSAVYLCASSRLEGEQFFGPGTRLTVL.

As to this clone: Other DNA variants within this sample encode the same CDR3. The gene calls are TRBV7-9 and TRBJ1-4; the match to TRBD1 covers 9 bases. The CDR3 contains 15 residues. Germline-derived CDR1 and CDR2 are SEHNR and FQNEAQ (reference sequence). V lost 1 base, J lost 4 bases, and 1 base stayed unmatched. CDR3 amino acids: CASSLEGQGNEKLFF. As DNA, the CDR3 is TGTGCCAGCAGCTTAGAGGGACAGGGTAATGAAAAACTGTTTTTT.